The source of this TCR beta chain is a study of CD8+ T cells in alopecia areata. Turning to the study itself: For 6 to 18 months, tofacitinib was taken, and 6 months off drug followed.

CDR3 length equals 14 residues. CDR1 is MNHEY, CDR2 SVGAGI, per germline. The ends were cut back, 2 bases at V and 5 bases at J, with 12 bases in the middle. As the sequencing template, cDNA was produced by extracting RNA and reverse transcribing it. Sequencing used immunoSEQ multiplex PCR; TCRdb keeps in-frame clones, though not all of them. The table includes 120,000 or so clones, about 57% detected once. The rearrangement joins TRBV6-5 to TRBJ1-1, with no clear D. The sample was CD4+ T cells sorted from blood, taken at week 0. This receptor was taken from a human donor with alopecia areata. The CDR3: CASSYARTRTEAFF. The CDR3 bases are TGTGCCAGCAGTTACGCGAGGACTCGGACTGAAGCTTTCTTT.